This is a list of T cell receptor beta chains from one sample in a study of early T cells in non-severe SARS-CoV-2 infection. MiXCR, run by TCRdb on the 5' RACE reads, gives a single entry per CDR3 protein. The repertoire holds approximately 28,000 distinct CDR3 sequences, with approximately 6% as singletons. The specimen was whole blood, collected at baseline. All receptors derive from an adult who was a healthcare worker with PCR-confirmed SARS-CoV-2 infection or an uninfected control (not recorded which). Both conserved end residues are part of each CDR3. The D gene is left open where the match is weak. Not all rows give a size; the values are once, few, many and, for expanded clones, a class.

TRBD2,TRBV7-9,few,TRBJ2-5,CASSSSGTQETQYF,TGTGCCAGCAGCTCGAGCGGGACCCAAGAGACCCAGTACTTC
TRBD2,TRBV11-1,few,TRBJ2-7,CASSLVGREIPLEQYF,TGTGCCAGCAGCTTAGTCGGGCGGGAGATCCCCCTCGAGCAGTACTTC
-,TRBV20-1,-,TRBJ2-3,CSATSGASTDTQYF,TGCAGTGCTACGAGCGGTGCTAGCACAGATACGCAGTATTTT
-,TRBV18,-,TRBJ2-5,CASKISGSRGETQYF,TGTGCCAGCAAGATATCGGGATCCCGGGGAGAGACCCAGTACTTC
-,TRBV2,many,TRBJ2-7,CASGRDLSYEQYF,TGTGCCAGCGGGCGGGACCTCTCCTACGAGCAGTACTTC
-,TRBV20-1,many,TRBJ1-6,CSARGTLDSPLHF,TGCAGTGCTAGGGGGACACTCGATTCACCCCTCCACTTT
-,TRBV9,-,TRBJ1-3,CASKSGESSGNTIYF,TGTGCCAGCAAATCCGGGGAGAGCTCTGGAAACACCATATATTTT
TRBD1,TRBV14,few,TRBJ2-7,CASSQLSDRGHEQYF,TGTGCCAGCAGCCAACTTTCGGACAGGGGACACGAGCAGTACTTC
TRBD1,TRBV12-3/TRBV12-4,many,TRBJ2-7,CASSQGQKYEQYF,TGTGCCAGCAGCCAGGGACAGAAGTACGAGCAGTACTTC
-,TRBV20-1,-,TRBJ2-7,CSATPTGDEQYF,TGCAGTGCCACCCCGACGGGGGACGAGCAGTACTTC
TRBD1,TRBV2,-,TRBJ1-6,CVSNRGYNSPLHF,TGTGTCAGCAACAGGGGCTATAATTCACCCCTCCACTTT
-,TRBV6-2/TRBV6-3,many,TRBJ2-7,CASRRQFKGPEQYF,TGTGCCAGCAGACGACAGTTTAAGGGGCCAGAGCAGTACTTC
-,TRBV5-6,many,TRBJ1-5,CASSPRTDYSNQPQHF,TGTGCCAGCAGCCCCCGGACAGACTATAGCAATCAGCCCCAGCATTTT
TRBD1,TRBV7-9,few,TRBJ2-3,CASSLVPGTGVGLGTDTQYF,TGTGCCAGCAGCTTAGTACCTGGGACAGGGGTTGGCCTCGGCACAGATACGCAGTATTTT
-,TRBV5-1,many,TRBJ2-3,CASSFLGPKDTQYF,TGCGCCAGCAGCTTTTTAGGTCCGAAAGATACGCAGTATTTT
-,TRBV20-1,many,TRBJ2-7,CSALRQEGQEQYF,TGCAGTGCTCTTCGACAAGAGGGTCAGGAGCAGTACTTC
TRBD1,TRBV3-1,-,TRBJ2-1,CASSQDAGTGLYNEQFF,TGTGCCAGCAGCCAAGATGCGGGGACAGGGTTATACAATGAGCAGTTCTTC
-,TRBV24-1,many,TRBJ1-5,CATQDRTSNQPQHF,TGTGCCACCCAGGACAGAACTAGCAATCAGCCCCAGCATTTT
-,TRBV3-1,many,TRBJ2-5,CASSQMISLKQETQYF,TGTGCCAGCAGCCAAATGATAAGCCTTAAACAAGAGACCCAGTACTTC
-,TRBV29-1,many,TRBJ2-7,CSVVVNSYEQYF,TGCAGCGTTGTGGTGAACTCCTACGAGCAGTACTTC
TRBD2,TRBV30,many,TRBJ2-3,CAWSGGSGLATDTQYF,TGTGCCTGGAGTGGTGGGTCGGGACTAGCTACAGATACGCAGTATTTT
-,TRBV14,many,TRBJ2-1,CASGRIYNEQFF,TGTGCCAGCGGCCGGATCTACAATGAGCAGTTCTTC
TRBD1,TRBV19,many,TRBJ1-5,CASSINGQGGQPQHF,TGTGCCAGTAGTATTAACGGACAGGGGGGCCAGCCCCAGCATTTT
-,TRBV6-5,few,TRBJ2-1,CASSYSMRDLEFF,TGTGCCAGCAGTTACTCGATGCGGGACTTGGAGTTCTTC
-,TRBV5-4,many,TRBJ2-4,CASSPGSTKNIQYF,TGTGCCAGCAGCCCAGGGTCTACCAAAAACATTCAGTACTTC
TRBD1,TRBV19,many,TRBJ1-1,CASTRGQMYTEAFF,TGTGCCAGTACCCGGGGACAGATGTACACTGAAGCTTTCTTT
TRBD1,TRBV12-3/TRBV12-4,-,TRBJ2-4,CASSFDRVKNIQYF,TGTGCCAGCAGTTTCGACAGGGTCAAAAACATTCAGTACTTC
-,TRBV12-3/TRBV12-4,many,TRBJ1-1,CASSLKGNTEAFF,TGTGCCAGCAGTTTGAAGGGGAACACTGAAGCTTTCTTT
-,TRBV19,many,TRBJ2-7,CASSISGGTMIYEQYF,TGTGCCAGTAGTATTAGTGGGGGCACGATGATCTACGAGCAGTACTTC
-,TRBV20-1,few,TRBJ1-3,CSARKAPGNTIYF,TGCAGTGCTAGAAAGGCACCTGGAAACACCATATATTTT
-,TRBV7-2,many,TRBJ2-5,CASSLVFSPLQETQYF,TGTGCCAGCAGCTTAGTTTTCTCGCCGCTACAAGAGACCCAGTACTTC
TRBD2,TRBV3-1,many,TRBJ2-7,CASSPGLAGGSQYF,TGTGCCAGCAGCCCCGGACTAGCGGGAGGATCGCAGTACTTC
-,TRBV6-6,many,TRBJ2-7,CASSYEGTSSYEQYF,TGTGCCAGCAGCTACGAAGGAACAAGCTCCTACGAGCAGTACTTC
-,TRBV4-3,many,TRBJ1-1,CASSQDRRDGGVNTEAFF,TGCGCCAGCAGCCAAGATCGGCGGGACGGAGGAGTAAACACTGAAGCTTTCTTT
-,TRBV7-9,many,TRBJ2-2,CASSSTGITGELFF,TGTGCCAGCAGCTCCACAGGGATTACCGGGGAGCTGTTTTTT
-,TRBV3-1,many,TRBJ2-7,CASSQATREQYF,TGTGCCAGCAGCCAAGCAACCCGTGAGCAGTACTTC
TRBD2,TRBV6-5,-,TRBJ2-5,CASRRTSGAQETQYF,TGTGCCAGCAGAAGGACTAGCGGAGCTCAAGAGACCCAGTACTTC
-,TRBV4-1,many,TRBJ2-1,CASSLTSGHSYNEQFF,TGCGCCAGCAGTCTGACTAGTGGGCACTCCTACAATGAGCAGTTCTTC
TRBD1,TRBV7-9,-,TRBJ2-1,CASSLGRGRDRSNEQFF,TGTGCCAGCAGCTTGGGGAGAGGAAGGGACAGAAGTAATGAGCAGTTCTTC
-,TRBV28,many,TRBJ2-4,CAVNTGNENIQYF,TGTGCCGTAAACACCGGGAACGAAAACATTCAGTACTTC
-,TRBV30,many,TRBJ1-1,CAWATQDGTEAFF,TGTGCCTGGGCGACTCAGGACGGCACTGAAGCTTTCTTT
-,TRBV18,many,TRBJ1-1,CASLGQLSAEAFF,TGTGCCAGCCTCGGACAGCTGAGTGCTGAAGCTTTCTTT